The source of this T cell receptor beta chain is a study of cytomegalovirus exposure and HLA in healthy donors. Both 60 Vbeta primers and 13 Jbeta primers went into the PCR. Here immunoSEQ multiplex PCR was the method, and the copy in TCRdb shows in-frame clones only, minus some. This table has approximately 160,000 clones, 68% appearing once. V was clipped by 7 bases and J by 8 bases; unmatched bases: 6. Per the germline V gene, CDR1 is MNHNS and CDR2 is SASEGT. The CDR3 contains 12 residues. Specimen: PBMCs. The V and J genes are TRBV6-1 and TRBJ1-2, with 8 positions matching TRBD1. The source is a man aged 45 to 65 in good health and CMV-seronegative. CDR3 coding DNA: TGTGCCAGCAACAGGGGGGACTGGGGCTACACCTTC. Translating it yields CASNRGDWGYTF.